The entry below describes one T cell receptor (beta chain). The entry originates in a study of blood T cell repertoires in COVID-19. For the study at large: The cDNA or gDNA used as material had been derived from T cells, B-cell-depleted T cells, or PBMCs.

The repertoire was sequenced with immunoSEQ multiplex PCR; TCRdb's copy has only in-frame clones and lacks some. The table includes about 370,000 clones, more than 70% detected once. Germline loops: CDR1 SGDLS, CDR2 YYNGEE. This CDR3 spans 14 amino acids. Trimming cost V 2 bases and J 5 bases; bases outside gene matches: 5. The chain joins TRBV9 to TRBJ2-7, with 9 bases lining up with TRBD2. This TCR was recovered from a woman aged 25-40 years with COVID-19, enrolled during active disease. The sequencing sample was made of peripheral blood. DNA of the CDR3: TGTGCCAGCAGCGTTAGCGGGAGCTACCACGAGCAGTACTTC. Its protein product is CASSVSGSYHEQYF.